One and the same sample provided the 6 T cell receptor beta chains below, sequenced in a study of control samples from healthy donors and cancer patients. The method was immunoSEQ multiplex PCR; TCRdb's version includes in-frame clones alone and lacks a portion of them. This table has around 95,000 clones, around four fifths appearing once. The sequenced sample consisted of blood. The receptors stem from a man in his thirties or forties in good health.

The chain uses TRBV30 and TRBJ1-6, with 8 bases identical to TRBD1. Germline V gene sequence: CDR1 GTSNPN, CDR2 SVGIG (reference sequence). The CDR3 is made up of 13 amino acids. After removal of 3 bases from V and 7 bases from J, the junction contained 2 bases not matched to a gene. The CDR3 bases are TGTGCCTGGAGAGGACAGGGAAATTCACCCCTCCACTTT. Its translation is CAWRGQGNSPLHF.

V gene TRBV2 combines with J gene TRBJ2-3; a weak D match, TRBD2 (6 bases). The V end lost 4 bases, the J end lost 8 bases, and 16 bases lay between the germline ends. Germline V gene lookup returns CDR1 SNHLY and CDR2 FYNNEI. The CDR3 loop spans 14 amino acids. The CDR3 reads CASSVRQGAGTQYF. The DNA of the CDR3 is TGTGCCAGCAGTGTTCGGCAGGGAGCGGGTACGCAGTATTTT. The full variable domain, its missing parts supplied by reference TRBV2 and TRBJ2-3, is EPEVTQTPSHQVTQMGQEVILRCVPISNHLYFYWYRQILGQKVEFLVSFYNNEISEKSEIFDDQFSVERPDGSNFTLKIRSTKLEDSAMYFCASSVRQGAGTQYFGPGTRLTVL.

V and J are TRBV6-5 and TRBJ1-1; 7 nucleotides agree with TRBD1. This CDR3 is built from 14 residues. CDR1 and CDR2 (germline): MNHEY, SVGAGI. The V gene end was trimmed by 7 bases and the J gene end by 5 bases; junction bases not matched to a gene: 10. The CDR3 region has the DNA TGTGCCAGCATCCCGACAGGGAGGGTAACTGAAGCTTTCTTT. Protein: CASIPTGRVTEAFF.

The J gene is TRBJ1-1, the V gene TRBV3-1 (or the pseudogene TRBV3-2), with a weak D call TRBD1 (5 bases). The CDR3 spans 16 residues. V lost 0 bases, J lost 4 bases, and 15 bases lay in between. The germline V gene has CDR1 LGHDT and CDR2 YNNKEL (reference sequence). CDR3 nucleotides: TGTGCCAGCAGCCAAGAGGGGGTGTGGGGGACCACTGAAGCTTTCTTT. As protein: CASSQEGVWGTTEAFF.

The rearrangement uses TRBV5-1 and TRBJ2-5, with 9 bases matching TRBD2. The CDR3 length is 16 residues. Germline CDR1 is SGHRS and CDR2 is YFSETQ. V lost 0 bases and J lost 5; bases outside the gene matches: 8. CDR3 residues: CASSLEGGGAGETQYF. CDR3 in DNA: TGCGCCAGCAGCTTGGAAGGCGGGGGGGCCGGGGAGACCCAGTACTTC.

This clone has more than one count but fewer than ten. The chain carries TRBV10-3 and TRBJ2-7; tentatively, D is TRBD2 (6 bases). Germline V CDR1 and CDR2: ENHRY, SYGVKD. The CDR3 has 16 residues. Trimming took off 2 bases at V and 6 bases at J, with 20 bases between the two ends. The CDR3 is CAISERRPESRGEQYF. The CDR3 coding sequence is TGTGCCATCAGTGAGCGCCGGCCAGAGTCGCGGGGCGAGCAGTACTTC.